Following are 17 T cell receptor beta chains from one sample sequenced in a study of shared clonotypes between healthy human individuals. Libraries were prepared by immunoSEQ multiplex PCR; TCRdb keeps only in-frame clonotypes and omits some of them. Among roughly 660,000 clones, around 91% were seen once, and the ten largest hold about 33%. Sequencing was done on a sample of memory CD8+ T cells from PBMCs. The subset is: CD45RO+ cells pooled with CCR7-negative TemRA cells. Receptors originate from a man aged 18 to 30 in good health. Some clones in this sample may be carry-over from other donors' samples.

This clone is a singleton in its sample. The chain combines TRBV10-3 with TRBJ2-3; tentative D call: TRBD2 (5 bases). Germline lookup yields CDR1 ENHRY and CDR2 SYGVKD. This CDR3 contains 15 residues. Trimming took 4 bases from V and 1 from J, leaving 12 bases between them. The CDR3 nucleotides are TGTGCCATCAGTGGATATAGCGAACGCACAGATACGCAGTATTTT. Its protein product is CAISGYSERTDTQYF.

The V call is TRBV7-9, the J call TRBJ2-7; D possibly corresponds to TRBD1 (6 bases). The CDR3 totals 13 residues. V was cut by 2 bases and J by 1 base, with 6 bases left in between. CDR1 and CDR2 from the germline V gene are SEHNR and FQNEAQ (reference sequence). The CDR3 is CASSLRGSYEQYF. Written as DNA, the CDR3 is TGTGCCAGCAGCTTAAGGGGGTCCTACGAGCAGTACTTC.

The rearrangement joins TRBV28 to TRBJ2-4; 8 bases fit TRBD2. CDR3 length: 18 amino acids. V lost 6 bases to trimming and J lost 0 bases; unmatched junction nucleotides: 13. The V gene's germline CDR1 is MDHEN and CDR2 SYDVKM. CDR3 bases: TGTGCCAGCAGGAGACTAGCGCCCGAGACCCTAGCCAAAAACATTCAGTACTTC. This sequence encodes CASRRLAPETLAKNIQYF.

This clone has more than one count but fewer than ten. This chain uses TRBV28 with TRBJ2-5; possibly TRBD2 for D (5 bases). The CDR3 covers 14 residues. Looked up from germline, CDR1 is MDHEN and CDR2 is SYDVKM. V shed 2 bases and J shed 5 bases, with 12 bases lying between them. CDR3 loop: CASSLRGISETQYF. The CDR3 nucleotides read TGTGCCAGCAGTTTACGAGGGATAAGCGAGACCCAGTACTTC.

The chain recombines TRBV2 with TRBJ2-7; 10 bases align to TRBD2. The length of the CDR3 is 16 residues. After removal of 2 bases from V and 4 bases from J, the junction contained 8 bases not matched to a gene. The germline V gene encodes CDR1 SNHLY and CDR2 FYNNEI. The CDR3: CASSERLAGAGYEQYF. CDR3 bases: TGTGCCAGCAGTGAACGGCTAGCGGGGGCGGGGTACGAGCAGTACTTC.

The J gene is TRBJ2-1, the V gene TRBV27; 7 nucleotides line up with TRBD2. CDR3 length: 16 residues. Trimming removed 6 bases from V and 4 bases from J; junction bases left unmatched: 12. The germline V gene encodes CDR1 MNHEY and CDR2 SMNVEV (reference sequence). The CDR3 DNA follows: TGTGCCAGCAGATCTAAATTGGGCGGGGGATACAATGAGCAGTTCTTC. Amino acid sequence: CASRSKLGGGYNEQFF.

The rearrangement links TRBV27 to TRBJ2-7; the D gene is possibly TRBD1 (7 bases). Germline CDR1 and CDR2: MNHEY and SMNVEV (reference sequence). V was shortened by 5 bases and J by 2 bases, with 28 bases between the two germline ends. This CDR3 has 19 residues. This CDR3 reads CASSPRVVDGQGGPYEQYF. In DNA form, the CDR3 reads TGTGCCAGCAGTCCCCGGGTTGTTGACGGCCAGGGGGGCCCCTACGAGCAGTACTTC.

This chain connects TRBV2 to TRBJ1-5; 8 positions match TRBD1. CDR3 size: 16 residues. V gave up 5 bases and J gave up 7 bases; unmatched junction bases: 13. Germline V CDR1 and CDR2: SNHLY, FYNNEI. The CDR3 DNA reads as TGTGCCAGCAGTCCCAACCAGGGGGCGGGTGGACAGCCCCAGCATTTT. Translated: CASSPNQGAGGQPQHF.

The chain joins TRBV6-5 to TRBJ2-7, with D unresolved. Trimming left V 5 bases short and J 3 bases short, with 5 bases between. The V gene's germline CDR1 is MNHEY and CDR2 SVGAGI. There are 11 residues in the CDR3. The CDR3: CASSGSYEQYF. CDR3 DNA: TGTGCCAGCAGTGGAAGCTACGAGCAGTACTTC.

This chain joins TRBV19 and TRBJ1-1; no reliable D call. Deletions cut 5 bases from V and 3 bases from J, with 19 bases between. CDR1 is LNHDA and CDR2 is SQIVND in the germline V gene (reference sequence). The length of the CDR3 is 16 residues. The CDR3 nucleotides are TGTGCCAGTAGTGCCGGGATGTTTAGATGGGACACTGAAGCTTTCTTT. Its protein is CASSAGMFRWDTEAFF.

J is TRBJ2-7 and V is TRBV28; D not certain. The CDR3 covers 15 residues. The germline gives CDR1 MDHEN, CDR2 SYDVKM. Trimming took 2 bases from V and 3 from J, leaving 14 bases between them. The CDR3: CASSLGPALSYEQYF. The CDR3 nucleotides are TGTGCCAGCAGTTTAGGGCCCGCACTCAGCTACGAGCAGTACTTC.

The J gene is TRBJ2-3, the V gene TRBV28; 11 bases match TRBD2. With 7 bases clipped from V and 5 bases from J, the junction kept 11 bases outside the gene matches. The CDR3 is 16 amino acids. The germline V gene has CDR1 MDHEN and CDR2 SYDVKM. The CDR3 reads CASTKQLAGAGDTQYF. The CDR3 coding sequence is TGTGCCAGCACGAAACAACTAGCGGGAGCAGGAGATACGCAGTATTTT.

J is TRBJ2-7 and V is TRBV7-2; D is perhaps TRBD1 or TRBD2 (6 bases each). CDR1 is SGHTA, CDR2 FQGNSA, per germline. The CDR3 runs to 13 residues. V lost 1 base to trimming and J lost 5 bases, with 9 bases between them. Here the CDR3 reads CASSLGGADEQYF. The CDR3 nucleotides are TGTGCCAGCAGCTTAGGGGGGGCAGACGAGCAGTACTTC.

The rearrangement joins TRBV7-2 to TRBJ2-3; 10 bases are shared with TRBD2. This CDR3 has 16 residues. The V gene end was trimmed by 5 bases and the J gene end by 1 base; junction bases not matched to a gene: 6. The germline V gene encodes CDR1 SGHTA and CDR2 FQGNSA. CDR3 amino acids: CASSRRGTSGTDTQYF. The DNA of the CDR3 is TGTGCCAGCAGCCGCCGAGGGACTAGCGGCACAGATACGCAGTATTTT.

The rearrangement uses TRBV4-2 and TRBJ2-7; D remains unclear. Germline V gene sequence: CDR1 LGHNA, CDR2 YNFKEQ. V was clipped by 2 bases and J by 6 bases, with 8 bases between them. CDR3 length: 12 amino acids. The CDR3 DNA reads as TGTGCCAGCAGCCAAATGGCGACCGAGCAGTACTTC. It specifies CASSQMATEQYF.

The CDR3 nucleotides are TGCGCCAGCAGCCAAGCAAACTATTACAATGAGCAGTTCTTC. It translates to CASSQANYYNEQFF. The genes are TRBV4-3 and TRBJ2-1; D remains unclear. The CDR3 loop spans 14 amino acids. Per germline, CDR1 LGHNA and CDR2 YSLEER. Deletions cut 1 base from V and 4 bases from J, with 8 bases between.

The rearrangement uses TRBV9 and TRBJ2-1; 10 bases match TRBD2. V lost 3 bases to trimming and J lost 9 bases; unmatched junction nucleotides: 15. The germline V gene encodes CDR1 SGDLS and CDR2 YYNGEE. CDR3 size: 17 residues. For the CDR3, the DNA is TGTGCCAGCAGCGAGACCCCTACTAGCGGGATTTTGATTGAGCAGTTCTTC. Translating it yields CASSETPTSGILIEQFF.